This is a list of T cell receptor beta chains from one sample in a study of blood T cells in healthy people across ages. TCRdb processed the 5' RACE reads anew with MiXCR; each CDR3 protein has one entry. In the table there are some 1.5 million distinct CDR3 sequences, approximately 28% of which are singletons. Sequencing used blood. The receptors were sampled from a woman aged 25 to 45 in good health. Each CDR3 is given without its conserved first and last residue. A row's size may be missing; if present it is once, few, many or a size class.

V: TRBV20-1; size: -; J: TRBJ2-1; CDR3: SARGRRLDNEQF
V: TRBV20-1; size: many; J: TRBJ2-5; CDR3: SAVALADQETQY
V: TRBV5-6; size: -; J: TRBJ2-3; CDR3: ASSSTGTSFPDTQY
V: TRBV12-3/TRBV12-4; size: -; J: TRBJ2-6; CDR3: ASSLDPGGANVLT
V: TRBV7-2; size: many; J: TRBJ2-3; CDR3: ASSLAASGSVADTQY
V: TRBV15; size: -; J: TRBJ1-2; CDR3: ATSRDLQAGYGYT
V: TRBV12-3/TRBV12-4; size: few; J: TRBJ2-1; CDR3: ASRWGQSYNEQF
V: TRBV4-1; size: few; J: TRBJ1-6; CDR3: ASSQDSGGNSPLH
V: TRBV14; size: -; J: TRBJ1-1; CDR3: ASSQESTAEAF
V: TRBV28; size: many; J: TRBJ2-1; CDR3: ASNERGSSYNEQF
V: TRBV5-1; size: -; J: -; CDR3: ASTSGQTSEQY
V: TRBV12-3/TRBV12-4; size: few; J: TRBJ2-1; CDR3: ASRLTGTGGNEQF
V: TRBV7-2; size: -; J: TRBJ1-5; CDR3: ASSPRQGNLGRQPQH
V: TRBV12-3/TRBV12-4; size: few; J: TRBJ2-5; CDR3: ASGLDGSGGTQY
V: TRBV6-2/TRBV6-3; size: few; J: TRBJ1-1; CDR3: ASRGQERGWTEAF
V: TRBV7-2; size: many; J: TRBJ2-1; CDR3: ASSLDGNSYNEQF
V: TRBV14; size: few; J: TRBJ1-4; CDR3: ASSQGTTGGNEKLF
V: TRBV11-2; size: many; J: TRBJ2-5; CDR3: ASSLRGTLQETQY
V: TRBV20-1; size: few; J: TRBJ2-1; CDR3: SARESGVNEQF
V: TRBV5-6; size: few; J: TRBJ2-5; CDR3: ASSSDAGKTQY
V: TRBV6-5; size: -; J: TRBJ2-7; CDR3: ASSYSSSDLHYEQY